This passage covers 14 T cell receptor beta chains from one sample sequenced in a study of blood T cell repertoires in COVID-19 (TCRdb year 2020). The method was the immunoSEQ multiplex PCR assay. Here the immuneACCESS table is served through TCRdb, limited to in-frame sequences with V and J called. Missing clones are a known gap in these copies; in checked studies unresolved V genes cover under half, and the rest lacks a known reason. The sample records about 310,000 clones, about 88% of which are singletons. About 9.9% of the sample lies in the top ten. Sequenced sample: PBMCs or T cells enriched from blood (not recorded which). Source of these receptors: a woman aged 40 to 49 who had recovered from COVID-19.

The genes are TRBV7-9 and TRBJ2-4, with a possible D match to TRBD2 (5 bases). V was clipped by 8 bases and J by 0 bases, with 8 bases between them. CDR1 SEHNR and CDR2 FQNEAQ come from the germline V gene (reference sequence). This CDR3 is built from 13 residues. CDR3 sequence: CASEGLAKNIQYF. The CDR3 DNA sequence: TGTGCCAGCGAGGGTCTAGCCAAAAACATTCAGTACTTC.

The gene calls are TRBV28 and TRBJ2-7, with D tentatively TRBD1 (6 bases). This CDR3 region has 14 residues. The V gene lost 3 bases and the J gene lost 2 bases, with 11 bases spanning the gap. The germline gives CDR1 MDHEN, CDR2 SYDVKM. CDR3 bases: TGTGCCAGCAGTTTGGCTGGGACAACCTACGAGCAGTACTTC. It is translated as CASSLAGTTYEQYF.

The chain recombines TRBV9 with TRBJ1-6; D may be TRBD1 (5 bases). The CDR3 totals 15 residues. Germline V gives CDR1 SGDLS, CDR2 YYNGEE. Trimming pared 4 bases from V and 7 bases from J, leaving 15 bases between. The CDR3 DNA sequence: TGTGCCAGCAGCTCCCGGGGGGGGAGCAATTCACCCCTCCACTTT. It specifies CASSSRGGSNSPLHF.

The CDR3 DNA reads as TGTGCCACCAGCAGCCGGGACAGGGGGCTTGGGGGCTACACCTTC. Translated, it gives CATSSRDRGLGGYTF. V is TRBV15 and J is TRBJ1-2; 12 bases line up with TRBD1. Germline CDR1 is LNHNV and CDR2 is YYDKDF (reference sequence). The CDR3 has 15 residues. With V trimmed by 3 bases and J by 8 bases, 7 bases remained unmatched.

The chain combines TRBV6-5 with TRBJ1-2, with 7 bases aligning to TRBD1. After removal of 6 bases from V and 4 bases from J, the junction contained 5 bases not matched to a gene. The length of the CDR3 is 13 residues. CDR1 and CDR2 from the germline V gene are MNHEY and SVGAGI. The CDR3 region is CASRETGSYGYTF. Here the CDR3 DNA reads TGTGCCAGCAGAGAGACAGGGAGCTATGGCTACACCTTC.

This chain links TRBV4-1 with TRBJ2-1; 10 nucleotides line up with TRBD2. The germline V gene has CDR1 MGHRA and CDR2 YSYEKL. The CDR3 runs to 16 residues. V lost 4 bases, J lost 7 bases, and 10 bases stayed unmatched. The CDR3: CASSPLSGGAKNEQFF. The CDR3 coding sequence is TGCGCCAGCAGCCCCCTAAGCGGGGGGGCAAAGAATGAGCAGTTCTTC.

The V call is TRBV28, the J call TRBJ2-1; 9 positions match TRBD1. The CDR3 length is 13 residues. The V and J ends lost 6 bases and 8 bases, in that order; junction bases with no gene match: 5. Germline V gene sequence: CDR1 MDHEN, CDR2 SYDVKM. CDR3 sequence: CASRDRGRDEQFF. DNA for the CDR3: TGTGCCAGCAGGGACAGGGGAAGGGATGAGCAGTTCTTC.

The rearrangement uses TRBV7-8 and TRBJ1-1; the D gene is possibly TRBD1 (6 bases). Germline values: CDR1 SGHVS, CDR2 FQNEAQ. The CDR3 is made up of 16 amino acids. The V end was cut by 2 bases, the J end by 8 bases, with 21 bases between. CDR3 nucleotides: TGTGCCAGCAGCTTATTAGGAGAGGGGGTAAAACTCGAAGCTTTCTTT. It codes for CASSLLGEGVKLEAFF.

This chain connects TRBV28 to TRBJ2-1; TRBD2 matches 7 bases. The CDR3 covers 14 residues. J gave up 7 bases and V 6 bases, and 9 bases lay outside the gene matches. Germline V CDR1 and CDR2: MDHEN, SYDVKM. The CDR3 sequence is CASRPGGGRNEQFF. The CDR3 DNA is TGTGCCAGCAGGCCTGGCGGGGGAAGGAATGAGCAGTTCTTC.

This chain links TRBV24-1 with TRBJ2-6, with 8 bases matching TRBD1. The CDR3 has 18 residues. The junction had 13 bases not matched to a gene; V was cut back by 10 bases and J by 0 bases. CDR1 is KGHDR and CDR2 is SFDVKD in the germline V gene. CDR3 nucleotide sequence: TGTGCCACAAAACGGGACAGGTTTTTCTACTCTGGGGCCAACGTCCTGACTTTC. Its translation is CATKRDRFFYSGANVLTF.

J is TRBJ2-2 and V is TRBV28; a weak D match, TRBD1 (5 bases). With 7 bases removed from V and 8 bases from J, the gap between germline ends came to 11 bases. The CDR3 runs 12 residues. Germline CDR1 MDHEN, CDR2 SYDVKM. The DNA for the CDR3 is TGTGCCAGCACGGCCAGGGTGGGGGAGCTGTTTTTT. This translates into CASTARVGELFF.

The chain employs TRBV30 and TRBJ1-2; TRBD1 matches 7 bases. The CDR3 contains 15 residues. The germline gives CDR1 GTSNPN, CDR2 SVGIG (reference sequence). Trimming removed 0 bases from V and 2 bases from J; junction bases left unmatched: 6. The CDR3 nucleotides are TGTGCCTGGAGTGTTGGACAGGTATCAAACTATGGCTACACCTTC. Its translation is CAWSVGQVSNYGYTF.

The chain carries TRBV18 and TRBJ2-2; 11 nucleotides match TRBD1. This CDR3 is 16 amino acids long. V was clipped by 4 bases and J by 7 bases; unmatched bases: 8. In germline, CDR1 is KGHSH, CDR2 LQKENI. The CDR3 DNA is TGTGCCAGCTCACGAGAAGGACAGGGGGCCGGCGGGGAGCTGTTTTTT. It yields the protein CASSREGQGAGGELFF.

The V call is TRBV5-1, the J call TRBJ2-3; 13 bases are shared with TRBD2. The germline V gene has CDR1 SGHRS and CDR2 YFSETQ. CDR3 length equals 14 residues. The ends lost 4 bases at V and 8 bases at J; junction bases unmatched: 4. The CDR3 DNA sequence: TGCGCCAGCAGCGTACTAGCGGGGGGGTCTACGCAGTATTTT. Translating gives CASSVLAGGSTQYF.